The rows below give T cell receptor beta chains drawn from one sample of a study of blood T cell repertoires in COVID-19. Sequenced by immunoSEQ multiplex PCR; TCRdb stores in-frame clones only, minus some. The sample carries some 60,000 clones, around nine tenths recorded once. Source material: peripheral blood. These receptor sequences come from a man aged 60-69 years with acute or convalescent COVID-19. Each CDR3 is given with its conserved first and last residue. Fields, in order: V gene, D gene, J gene, CDR3 DNA, CDR3 protein. A D gene is named only where the DNA matches it firmly.

TRBV2	.	TRBJ2-7	TGTGCCAGCAGTGAACTTGGGGCCAAAGCAGGTTTTTACGAGCAGTACTTC	CASSELGAKAGFYEQYF
TRBV6-5	TRBD1	TRBJ2-7	TGTGCCAGCAGGGACCGGGACAGCTCCTACGAGCAGTACTTC	CASRDRDSSYEQYF
TRBV7-2	.	TRBJ1-2	TGTGCCAGCAACAGGGACGGCTATGGCTACACCTTC	CASNRDGYGYTF
TRBV5-6	TRBD2	TRBJ2-5	TGTGCCAGCAGTTTTACCTATGGGACTAGCCTCCAAGAGACCCAGTACTTC	CASSFTYGTSLQETQYF
TRBV5-1	.	TRBJ2-1	TGCGCCAGCAGCGCCGGACAGACCCGAAACAATGAGCAGTTCTTC	CASSAGQTRNNEQFF
TRBV7-9	TRBD1	TRBJ1-4	TGTGCCAGCAGCCGCTCCGGACAGGGGATAGCAACTAATGAAAAACTGTTTTTT	CASSRSGQGIATNEKLFF
TRBV7-2	TRBD2	TRBJ2-3	TGTGCCAGCAGCGGGGGGACTAGCGGGGCTTTTAATACGCAGTATTTT	CASSGGTSGAFNTQYF
TRBV30	.	TRBJ1-1	TGTGCCTGGAGTGTAGGGGGGGCTAGCACTGAAGCTTTCTTT	CAWSVGGASTEAFF
TRBV30	TRBD1	TRBJ1-6	TGTGCCTGGAGTACAGGGGGCAATTCACCCCTCCACTTT	CAWSTGGNSPLHF
TRBV7-9	TRBD1	TRBJ1-2	TGTGCCAGCAGCTTACTCGTTGAAGGGGGCAGCCACACCTTC	CASSLLVEGGSHTF